The 5 T cell receptor beta chains below come from one sample, sequenced in a study of monozygotic twins with inflammatory bowel disease. TCRdb reanalyzed the 5' RACE reads and collapses them to one entry per CDR3 protein, without DNA. There are approximately 330,000 distinct CDR3 sequences in the sample, with 2% to 2.5% held by the top ten. The sample was blood. Every receptor here comes from a human donor with ulcerative colitis or Crohn's disease, or a healthy co-twin of an affected twin (not recorded which).

The genes are TRBV29-1 and TRBJ2-1; as DNA is missing, the TRBD2 call by TCRdb cannot be tested. Germline CDR1 SQVTM, CDR2 ANQGSEA. The CDR3 sequence is 16 residues long. CDR3 loop: CSARLGLAGGPRKQFF.

This chain links TRBV30 with TRBJ2-5. This CDR3 contains 12 residues. Germline CDR1 and CDR2: GTSNPN and SVGIG (reference sequence). CDR3 sequence: CAWAPGQETQYF.

V gene TRBV11-2 combines with J gene TRBJ2-1; TCRdb selects TRBD2, and the lack of DNA leaves this call unchecked. This CDR3 region has 15 residues. Germline values: CDR1 SGHAT, CDR2 FQNNGV. Here the CDR3 reads CASSSLRGGQNEQFF.

V usage is TRBV6-1 and J usage is TRBJ2-2; absent DNA, TCRdb's TRBD2 call cannot be checked. CDR1 MNHNS and CDR2 SASEGT come from the germline V gene. This CDR3 comprises 15 residues. The CDR3 region is CASRLAGGWTGELFF.

The chain combines TRBV20-1 with TRBJ2-3. The CDR3 is 14 residues long. The germline gives CDR1 DFQATT, CDR2 SNEGSKA (reference sequence). The CDR3 reads CSASFGLAADTQYF.